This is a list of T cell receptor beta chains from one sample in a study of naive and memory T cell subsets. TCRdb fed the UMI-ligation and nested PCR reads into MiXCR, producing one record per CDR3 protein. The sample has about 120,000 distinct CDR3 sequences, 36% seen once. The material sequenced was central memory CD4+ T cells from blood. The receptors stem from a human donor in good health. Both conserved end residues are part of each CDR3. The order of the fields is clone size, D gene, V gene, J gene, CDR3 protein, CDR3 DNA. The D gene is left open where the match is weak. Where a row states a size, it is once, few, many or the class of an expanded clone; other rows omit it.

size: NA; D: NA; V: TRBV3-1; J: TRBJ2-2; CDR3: CASSQEGGGELFF; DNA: TGTGCCAGCAGCCAAGAGGGAGGCGGGGAGCTGTTTTTT
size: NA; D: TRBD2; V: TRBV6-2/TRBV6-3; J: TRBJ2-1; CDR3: CASKTSGRQGEQFF; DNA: TGTGCCAGCAAAACTAGCGGGAGACAGGGAGAGCAGTTCTTC
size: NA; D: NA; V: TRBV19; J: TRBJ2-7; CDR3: CASSTTTISYEQYF; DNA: TGTGCCAGTAGTACCACGACAATTTCCTACGAGCAGTACTTC
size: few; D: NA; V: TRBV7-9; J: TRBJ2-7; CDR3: CASSLGPSPPYEQYF; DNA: TGTGCCAGCAGCTTAGGTCCTAGCCCCCCCTACGAGCAGTACTTC
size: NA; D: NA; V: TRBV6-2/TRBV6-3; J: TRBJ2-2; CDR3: CASSPGTYHSTGELFF; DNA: TGTGCCAGCAGCCCTGGGACTTACCATAGCACCGGGGAGCTGTTTTTT
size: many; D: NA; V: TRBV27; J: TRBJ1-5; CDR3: CASSKQGLGNQPQHF; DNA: TGTGCCAGCAGCAAACAGGGTCTCGGCAATCAGCCCCAGCATTTT
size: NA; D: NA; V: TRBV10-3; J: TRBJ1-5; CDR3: CATTGHSNQPQHF; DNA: TGTGCCACCACAGGGCATAGCAATCAGCCCCAGCATTTT
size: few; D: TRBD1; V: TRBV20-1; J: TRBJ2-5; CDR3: CSAERGGAQETQYF; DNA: TGCAGTGCCGAGAGAGGGGGCGCACAAGAGACCCAGTACTTC
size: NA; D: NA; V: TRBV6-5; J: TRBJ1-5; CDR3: CASSYDTNSNQPQHF; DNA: TGTGCCAGCAGTTACGACACTAATAGCAATCAGCCCCAGCATTTT
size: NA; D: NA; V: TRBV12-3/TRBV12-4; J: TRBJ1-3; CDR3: CASRVQGAGNTIYF; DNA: TGTGCCAGCAGGGTACAGGGAGCTGGAAACACCATATATTTT
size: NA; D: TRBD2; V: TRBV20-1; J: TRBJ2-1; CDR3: CSAPREYDNEQFF; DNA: TGCAGTGCTCCGCGGGAGTACGACAATGAGCAGTTCTTC
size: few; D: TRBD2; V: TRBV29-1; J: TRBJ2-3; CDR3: CSVSTSGYTDTQYF; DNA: TGCAGCGTTTCGACTAGCGGCTACACAGATACGCAGTATTTT
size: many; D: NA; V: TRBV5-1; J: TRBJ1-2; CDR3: CASSLDGTDNYGYTF; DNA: TGCGCCAGCAGCTTGGATGGGACGGATAACTATGGCTACACCTTC
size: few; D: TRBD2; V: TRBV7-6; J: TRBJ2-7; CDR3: CASSFRPGGTSGSQYF; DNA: TGTGCCAGCAGCTTTCGTCCTGGAGGCACTAGCGGGAGTCAGTACTTC
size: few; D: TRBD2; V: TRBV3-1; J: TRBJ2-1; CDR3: CASSQVRTSGEQFF; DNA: TGTGCCAGCAGCCAAGTGAGGACTAGTGGTGAGCAGTTCTTC
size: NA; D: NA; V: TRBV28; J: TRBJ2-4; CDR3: CASSISGLGAKNIQYF; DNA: TGTGCCAGCAGTATCTCGGGACTCGGGGCCAAAAACATTCAGTACTTC
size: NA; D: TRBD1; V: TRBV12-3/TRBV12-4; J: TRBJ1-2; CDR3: CASRGDSLYDYTF; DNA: TGTGCCAGCAGGGGGGACAGCTTGTATGACTACACCTTC
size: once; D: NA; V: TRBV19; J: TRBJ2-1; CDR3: CASKRGKGFPEQFF; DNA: TGTGCCAGTAAACGGGGCAAAGGGTTTCCGGAGCAGTTCTTC
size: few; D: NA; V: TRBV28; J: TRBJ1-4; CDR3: CASSPARGRNEKLFF; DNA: TGTGCCAGCAGTCCCGCGCGGGGGCGTAATGAAAAACTGTTTTTT
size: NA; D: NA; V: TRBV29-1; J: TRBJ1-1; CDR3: CSVREGGTEAFF; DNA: TGCAGCGTTAGGGAGGGCGGCACTGAAGCTTTCTTT
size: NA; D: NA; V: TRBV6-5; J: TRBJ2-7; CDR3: CASSYRGQGSYEQYF; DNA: TGTGCCAGCAGTTACCGGGGTCAAGGATCCTACGAGCAGTACTTC
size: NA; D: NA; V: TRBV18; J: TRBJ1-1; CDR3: CASSPGQVTTEAFF; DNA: TGTGCCAGCTCACCAGGTCAGGTTACGACTGAAGCTTTCTTT
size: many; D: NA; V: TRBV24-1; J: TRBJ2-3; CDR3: CATSELTGSTDTQYF; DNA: TGTGCCACCAGTGAACTGACGGGAAGCACAGATACGCAGTATTTT
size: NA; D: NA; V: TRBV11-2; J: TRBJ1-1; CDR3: CASRTGQFLNTEAFF; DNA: TGTGCCAGCAGAACCGGACAGTTTCTGAACACTGAAGCTTTCTTT
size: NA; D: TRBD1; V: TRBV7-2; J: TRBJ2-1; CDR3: CASSLVGQGANEQFF; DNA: TGTGCCAGCAGCTTAGTTGGACAGGGGGCTAATGAGCAGTTCTTC
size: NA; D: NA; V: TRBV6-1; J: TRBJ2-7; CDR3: CASSETQGRLEQYF; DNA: TGTGCCAGCAGCGAGACACAGGGCCGTCTTGAGCAGTACTTC
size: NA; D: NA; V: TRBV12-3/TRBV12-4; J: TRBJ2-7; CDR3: CASSLKAAYEWQYF; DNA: TGTGCCAGCAGTTTAAAGGCAGCTTACGAGTGGCAGTACTTC
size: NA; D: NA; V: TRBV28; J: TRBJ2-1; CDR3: CASSFDQSYNEQFF; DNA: TGTGCCAGCAGTTTTGACCAATCCTACAATGAGCAGTTCTTC
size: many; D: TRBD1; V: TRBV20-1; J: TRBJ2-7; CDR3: CSAIQGSYEQYF; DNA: TGCAGTGCTATACAGGGGTCCTACGAGCAGTACTTC
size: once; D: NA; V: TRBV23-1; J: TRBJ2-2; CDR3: CASSQNPSGELFF; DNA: TGCGCCAGCAGTCAAAACCCCAGCGGGGAGCTGTTTTTT
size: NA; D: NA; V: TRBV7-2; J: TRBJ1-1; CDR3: CASSQGGPGTEAFF; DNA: TGTGCCAGCAGCCAGGGTGGTCCAGGGACTGAAGCTTTCTTT
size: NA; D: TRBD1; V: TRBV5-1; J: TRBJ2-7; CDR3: CASSPRTGADEQYF; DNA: TGCGCCAGCAGCCCTAGGACAGGGGCGGACGAGCAGTACTTC
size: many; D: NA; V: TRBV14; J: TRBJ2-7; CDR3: CASSQLEVQYF; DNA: TGTGCCAGCAGCCAATTAGAGGTGCAGTACTTC
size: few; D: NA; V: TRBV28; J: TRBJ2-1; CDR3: CASKSPGDYNEQFF; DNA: TGTGCCAGCAAGTCCCCAGGGGACTACAATGAGCAGTTCTTC
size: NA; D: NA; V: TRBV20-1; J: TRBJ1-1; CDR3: CSAKLQTEAFF; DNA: TGCAGTGCTAAACTTCAGACTGAAGCTTTCTTT
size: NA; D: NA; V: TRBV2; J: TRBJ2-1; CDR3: CASRILARLYNEQFF; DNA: TGTGCCAGCCGGATCCTAGCGAGACTCTACAATGAGCAGTTCTTC
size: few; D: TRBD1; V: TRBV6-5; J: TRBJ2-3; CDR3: CASRKINRGTDTQYF; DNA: TGTGCCAGCAGGAAAATTAACAGGGGAACAGATACGCAGTATTTT
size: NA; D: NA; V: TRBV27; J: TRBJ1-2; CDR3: CASSYNRGYGYTF; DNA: TGTGCCAGCAGCTATAACCGCGGCTATGGCTACACCTTC
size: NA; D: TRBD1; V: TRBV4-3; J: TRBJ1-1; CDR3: CASSFGTTGTAFF; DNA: TGCGCCAGCAGCTTCGGGACGACAGGGACTGCTTTCTTT
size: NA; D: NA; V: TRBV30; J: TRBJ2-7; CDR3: CAWSAAGNPKSQQYF; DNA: TGTGCCTGGAGCGCCGCCGGGAACCCAAAGTCACAGCAGTACTTC
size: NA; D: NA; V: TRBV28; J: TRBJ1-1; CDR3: CASRPSLGQGTEAFF; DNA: TGTGCCAGCAGACCCTCCCTAGGGCAGGGAACTGAAGCTTTCTTT
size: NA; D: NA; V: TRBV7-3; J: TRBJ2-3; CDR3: CASSPQAGFTDTQYF; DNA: TGTGCCAGCAGCCCCCAAGCGGGTTTCACAGATACGCAGTATTTT
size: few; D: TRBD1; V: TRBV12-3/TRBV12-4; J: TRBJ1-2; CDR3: CASRMTGSTWGGYTF; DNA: TGTGCCAGCAGAATGACAGGGTCTACATGGGGTGGCTACACCTTC
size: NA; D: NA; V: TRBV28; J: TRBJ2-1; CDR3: CASSFGGSYNEQFF; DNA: TGTGCCAGCAGTTTCGGTGGTTCCTACAATGAGCAGTTCTTC
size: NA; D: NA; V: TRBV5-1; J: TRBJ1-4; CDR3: CASSLVPESSNEKLFF; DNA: TGCGCCAGCAGCTTGGTCCCCGAATCCTCTAATGAAAAACTGTTTTTT
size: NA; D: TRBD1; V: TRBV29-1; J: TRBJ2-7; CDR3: CSVLDRLNSYEQYF; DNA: TGCAGCGTTCTGGACAGGTTAAACTCCTACGAGCAGTACTTC
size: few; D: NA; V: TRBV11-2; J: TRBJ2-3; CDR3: CASSLQRYTDTQYF; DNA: TGTGCCAGCAGCTTACAGCGGTACACAGATACGCAGTATTTT
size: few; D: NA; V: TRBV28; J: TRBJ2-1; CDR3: CASTLRNEQFF; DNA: TGTGCCAGCACTCTAAGGAATGAGCAGTTCTTC
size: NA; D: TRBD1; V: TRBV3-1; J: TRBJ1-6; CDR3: CASSQGTGVSPLHF; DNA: TGTGCCAGCAGCCAAGGGACAGGGGTTTCACCCCTCCACTTT
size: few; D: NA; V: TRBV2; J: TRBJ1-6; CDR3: CASNGRLYDSPLHF; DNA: TGTGCCAGCAACGGGAGGCTATATGATTCACCCCTCCACTTT
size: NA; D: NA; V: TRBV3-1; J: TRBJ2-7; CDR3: CASSPPLPVSEQYF; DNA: TGTGCCAGCAGCCCCCCCTTGCCAGTGAGCGAGCAGTACTTC
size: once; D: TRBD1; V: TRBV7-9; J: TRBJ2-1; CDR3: CASSFSGQGLHEQFF; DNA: TGTGCCAGCAGCTTTTCGGGACAGGGCCTGCATGAGCAGTTCTTC
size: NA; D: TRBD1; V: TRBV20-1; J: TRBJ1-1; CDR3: CSAPHRGRLSLGEAFF; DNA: TGCAGTGCTCCCCACAGGGGGCGCCTGTCACTGGGTGAAGCTTTCTTT
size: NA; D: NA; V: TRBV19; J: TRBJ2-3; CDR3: CASSPGNSFTDTQYF; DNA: TGTGCCAGTAGCCCCGGGAACAGCTTCACAGATACGCAGTATTTT
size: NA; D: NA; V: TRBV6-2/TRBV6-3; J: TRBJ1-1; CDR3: CASISQGYTEAFF; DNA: TGTGCCAGCATATCCCAGGGTTACACTGAAGCTTTCTTT
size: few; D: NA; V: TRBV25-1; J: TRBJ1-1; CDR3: CASRGTPLGTEAFF; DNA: TGTGCCAGCAGGGGAACCCCCTTGGGAACTGAAGCTTTCTTT
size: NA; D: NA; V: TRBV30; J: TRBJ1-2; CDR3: CAWLTDFEGYTF; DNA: TGTGCCTGGCTGACAGACTTTGAGGGCTACACCTTC